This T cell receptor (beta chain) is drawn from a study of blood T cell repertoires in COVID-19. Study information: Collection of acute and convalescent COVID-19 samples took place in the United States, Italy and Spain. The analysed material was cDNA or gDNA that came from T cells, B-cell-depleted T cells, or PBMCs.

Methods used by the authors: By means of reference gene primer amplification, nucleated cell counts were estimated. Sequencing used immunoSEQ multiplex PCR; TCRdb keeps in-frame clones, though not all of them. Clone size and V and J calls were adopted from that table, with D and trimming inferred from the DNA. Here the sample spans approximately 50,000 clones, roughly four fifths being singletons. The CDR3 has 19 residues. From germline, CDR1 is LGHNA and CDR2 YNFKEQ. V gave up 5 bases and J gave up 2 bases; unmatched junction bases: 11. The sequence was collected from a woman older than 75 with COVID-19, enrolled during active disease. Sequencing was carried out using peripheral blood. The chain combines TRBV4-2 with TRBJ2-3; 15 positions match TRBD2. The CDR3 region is CASSTSPGLAGGNTDTQYF. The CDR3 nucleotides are TGTGCCAGCAGCACTTCCCCGGGACTAGCGGGAGGTAACACAGATACGCAGTATTTT.